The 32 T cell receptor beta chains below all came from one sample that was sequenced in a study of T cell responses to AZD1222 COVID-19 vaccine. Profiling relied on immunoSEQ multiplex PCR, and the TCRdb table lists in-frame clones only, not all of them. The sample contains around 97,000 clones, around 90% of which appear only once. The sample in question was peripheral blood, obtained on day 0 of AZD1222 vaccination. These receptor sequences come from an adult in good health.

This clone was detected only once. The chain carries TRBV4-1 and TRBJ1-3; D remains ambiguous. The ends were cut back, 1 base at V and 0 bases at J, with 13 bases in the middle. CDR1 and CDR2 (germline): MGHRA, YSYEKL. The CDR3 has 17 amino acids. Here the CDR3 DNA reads TGCGCCAGCAGCCAAGTTGCCCTAACCTCCTCTGGAAACACCATATATTTT. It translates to CASSQVALTSSGNTIYF.

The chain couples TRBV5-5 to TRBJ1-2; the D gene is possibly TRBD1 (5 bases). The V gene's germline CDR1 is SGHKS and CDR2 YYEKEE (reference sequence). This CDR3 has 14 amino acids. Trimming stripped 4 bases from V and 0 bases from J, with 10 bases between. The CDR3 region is CASSRDGANYGYTF. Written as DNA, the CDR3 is TGTGCCAGCAGCCGGGACGGTGCTAACTATGGCTACACCTTC.

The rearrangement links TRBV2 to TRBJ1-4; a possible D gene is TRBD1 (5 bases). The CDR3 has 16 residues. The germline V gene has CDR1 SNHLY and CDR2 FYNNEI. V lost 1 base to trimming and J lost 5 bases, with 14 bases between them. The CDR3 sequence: CASSEGFLGANEKLFF. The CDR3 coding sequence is TGTGCCAGCAGTGAAGGCTTTTTAGGGGCGAATGAAAAACTGTTTTTT.

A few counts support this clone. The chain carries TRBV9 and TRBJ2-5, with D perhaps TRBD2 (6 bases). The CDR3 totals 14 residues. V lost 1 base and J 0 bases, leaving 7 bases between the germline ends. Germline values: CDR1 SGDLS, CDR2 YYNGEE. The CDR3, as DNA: TGTGCCAGCAGCGTAAGCGGGTACCAAGAGACCCAGTACTTC. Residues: CASSVSGYQETQYF.

The chain's CDR3 is CASSYSRTGAGELFF. In DNA, the CDR3 is TGTGCCAGCAGTTACTCGAGGACAGGGGCCGGGGAGCTGTTTTTT. This chain uses TRBV6-5 with TRBJ2-2; 9 bases align to TRBD1. J gave up 6 bases and V 0 bases, and 2 bases lay outside the gene matches. The CDR3 length is 15 residues. Germline CDR1 is MNHEY and CDR2 is SVGAGI.

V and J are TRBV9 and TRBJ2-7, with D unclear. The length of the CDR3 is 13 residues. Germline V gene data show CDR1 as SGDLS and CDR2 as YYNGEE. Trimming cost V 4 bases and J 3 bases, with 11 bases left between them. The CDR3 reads CASSPRTIYEQYF. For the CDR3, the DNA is TGTGCCAGCAGCCCCCGAACTATCTACGAGCAGTACTTC.

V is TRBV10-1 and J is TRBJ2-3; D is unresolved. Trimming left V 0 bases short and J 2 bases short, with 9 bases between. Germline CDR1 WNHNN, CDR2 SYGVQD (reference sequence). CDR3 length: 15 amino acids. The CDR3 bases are TGCGCCAGCAGTGAGTCGAAGGGCATCACAGATACGCAGTATTTT. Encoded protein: CASSESKGITDTQYF.

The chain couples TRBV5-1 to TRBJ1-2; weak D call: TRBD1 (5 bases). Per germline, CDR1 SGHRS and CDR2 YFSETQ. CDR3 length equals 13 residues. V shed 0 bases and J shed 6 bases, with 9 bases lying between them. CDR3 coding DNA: TGCGCCAGCAGCTTGGGGCAGGGAGATGGCTACACCTTC. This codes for CASSLGQGDGYTF.

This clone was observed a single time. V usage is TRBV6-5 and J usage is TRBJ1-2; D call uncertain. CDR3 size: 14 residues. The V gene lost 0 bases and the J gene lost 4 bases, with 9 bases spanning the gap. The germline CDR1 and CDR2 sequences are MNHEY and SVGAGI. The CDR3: CASSYSTATYGYTF. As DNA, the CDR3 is TGTGCCAGCAGTTACTCGACTGCGACCTATGGCTACACCTTC.

CDR3 loop: CASSYSQGAWNEQFF. The CDR3 bases are TGTGCCAGCAGTTACTCGCAGGGGGCGTGGAATGAGCAGTTCTTC. The genes are TRBV6-2 or TRBV6-3 and TRBJ2-1, with 8 bases aligning to TRBD1. Germline V gene data show CDR1 as MNHEY and CDR2 as SVGEGT. The CDR3 sequence is 15 residues long. With V trimmed by 0 bases and J by 7 bases, 5 bases remained unmatched.

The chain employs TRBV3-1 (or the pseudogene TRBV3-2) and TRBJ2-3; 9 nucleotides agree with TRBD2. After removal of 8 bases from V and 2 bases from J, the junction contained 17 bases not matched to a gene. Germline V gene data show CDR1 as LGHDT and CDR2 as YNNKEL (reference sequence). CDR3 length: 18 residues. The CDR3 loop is CASQPGGRGGRVTDTQYF. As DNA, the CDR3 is TGTGCCAGCCAACCCGGTGGGCGGGGGGGCCGTGTCACAGATACGCAGTATTTT.

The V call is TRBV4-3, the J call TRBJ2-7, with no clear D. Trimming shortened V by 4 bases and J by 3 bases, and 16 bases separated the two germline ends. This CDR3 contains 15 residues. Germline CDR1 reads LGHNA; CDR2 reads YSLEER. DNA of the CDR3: TGCGCCAGCAGCCGAGATATCTCCAAGAACTACGAGCAGTACTTC. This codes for CASSRDISKNYEQYF.

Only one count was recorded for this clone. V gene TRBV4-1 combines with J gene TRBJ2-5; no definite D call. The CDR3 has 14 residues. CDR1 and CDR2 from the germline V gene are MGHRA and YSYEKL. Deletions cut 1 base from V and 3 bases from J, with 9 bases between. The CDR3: CASSQAFAEETQYF. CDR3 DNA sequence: TGCGCCAGCAGCCAAGCGTTCGCGGAAGAGACCCAGTACTTC.

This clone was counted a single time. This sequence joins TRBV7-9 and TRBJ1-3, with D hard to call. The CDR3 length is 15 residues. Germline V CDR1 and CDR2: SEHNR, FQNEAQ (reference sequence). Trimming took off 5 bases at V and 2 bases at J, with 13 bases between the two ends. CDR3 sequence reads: CASSRMGGPGNTIYF. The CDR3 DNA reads TGTGCCAGCAGCCGGATGGGAGGGCCTGGAAACACCATATATTTT.

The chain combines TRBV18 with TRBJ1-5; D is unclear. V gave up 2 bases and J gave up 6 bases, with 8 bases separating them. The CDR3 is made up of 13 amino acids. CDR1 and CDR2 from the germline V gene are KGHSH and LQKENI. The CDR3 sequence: CASSPGWGQPQHF. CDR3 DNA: TGTGCCAGCTCACCAGGCTGGGGTCAGCCCCAGCATTTT.

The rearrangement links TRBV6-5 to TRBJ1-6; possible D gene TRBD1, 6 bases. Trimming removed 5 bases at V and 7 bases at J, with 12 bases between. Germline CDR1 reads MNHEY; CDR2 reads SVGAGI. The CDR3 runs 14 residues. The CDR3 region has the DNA TGTGCCAGCAGTAGGACAGCCCCAAATTCACCCCTCCACTTT. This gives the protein CASSRTAPNSPLHF.

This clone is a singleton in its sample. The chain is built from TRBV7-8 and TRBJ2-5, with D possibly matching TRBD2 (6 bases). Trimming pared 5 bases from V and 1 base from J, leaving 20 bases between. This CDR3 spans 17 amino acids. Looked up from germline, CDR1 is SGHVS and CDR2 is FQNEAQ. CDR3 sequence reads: CASSEDVRDFSQETQYF. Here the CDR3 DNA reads TGTGCCAGCAGCGAGGATGTCCGGGACTTCTCCCAAGAGACCCAGTACTTC.

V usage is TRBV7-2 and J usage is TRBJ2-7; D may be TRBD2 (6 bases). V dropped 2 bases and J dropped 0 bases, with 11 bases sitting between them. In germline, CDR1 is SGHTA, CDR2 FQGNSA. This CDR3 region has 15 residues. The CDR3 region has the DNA TGTGCCAGCAGCTTATGGAGCGGGTCCTCCTACGAGCAGTACTTC. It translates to CASSLWSGSSYEQYF.

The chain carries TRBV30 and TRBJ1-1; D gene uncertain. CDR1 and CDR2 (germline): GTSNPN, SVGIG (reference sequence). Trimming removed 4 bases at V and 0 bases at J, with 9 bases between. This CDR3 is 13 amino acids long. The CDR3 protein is CAWMVGMNTEAFF. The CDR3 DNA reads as TGTGCCTGGATGGTGGGCATGAACACTGAAGCTTTCTTT.

The CDR3 reads CASSGTNSVGEQYF. Written as DNA, the CDR3 is TGTGCCAGCAGCGGGACAAACAGCGTCGGCGAGCAGTACTTC. The chain couples TRBV28 to TRBJ2-7, with D possibly TRBD1 on 6 matching bases. V shed 6 bases and J shed 6 bases, with 18 bases lying between them. This CDR3 has 14 amino acids. CDR1 is MDHEN and CDR2 is SYDVKM in the germline V gene.

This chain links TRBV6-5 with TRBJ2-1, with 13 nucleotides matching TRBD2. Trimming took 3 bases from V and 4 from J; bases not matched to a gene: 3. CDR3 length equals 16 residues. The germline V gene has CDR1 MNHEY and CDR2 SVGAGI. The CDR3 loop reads CASSYTSGGAYNEQFF. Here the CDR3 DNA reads TGTGCCAGCAGTTATACTAGCGGGGGGGCTTACAATGAGCAGTTCTTC.

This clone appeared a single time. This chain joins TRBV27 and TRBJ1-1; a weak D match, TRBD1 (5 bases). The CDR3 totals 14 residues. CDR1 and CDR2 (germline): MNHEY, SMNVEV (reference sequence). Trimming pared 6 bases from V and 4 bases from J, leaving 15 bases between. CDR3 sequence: CASSTGTLFTEAFF. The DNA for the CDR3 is TGTGCCAGCAGCACCGGGACCCTCTTCACTGAAGCTTTCTTT.

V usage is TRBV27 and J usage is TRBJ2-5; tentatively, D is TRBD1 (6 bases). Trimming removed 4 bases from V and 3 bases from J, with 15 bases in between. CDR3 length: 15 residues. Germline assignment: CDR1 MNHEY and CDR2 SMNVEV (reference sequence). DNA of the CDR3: TGTGCCAGCAGTTCCCTTTCAGGACAGAAAGAGACCCAGTACTTC. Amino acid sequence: CASSSLSGQKETQYF.

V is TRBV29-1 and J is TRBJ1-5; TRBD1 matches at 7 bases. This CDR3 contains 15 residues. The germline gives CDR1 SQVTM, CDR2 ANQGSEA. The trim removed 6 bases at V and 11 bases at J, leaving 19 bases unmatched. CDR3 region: CSVVAGQDGAGSQHF. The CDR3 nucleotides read TGCAGCGTCGTAGCAGGACAGGACGGGGCTGGGTCCCAGCATTTT.

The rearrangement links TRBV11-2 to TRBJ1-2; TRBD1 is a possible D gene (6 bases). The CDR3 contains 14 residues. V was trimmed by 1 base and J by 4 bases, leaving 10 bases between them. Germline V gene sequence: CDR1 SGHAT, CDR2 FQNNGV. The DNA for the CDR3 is TGTGCCAGCAGCTTAGGTTCGGGGGCCTATGGCTACACCTTC. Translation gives CASSLGSGAYGYTF.

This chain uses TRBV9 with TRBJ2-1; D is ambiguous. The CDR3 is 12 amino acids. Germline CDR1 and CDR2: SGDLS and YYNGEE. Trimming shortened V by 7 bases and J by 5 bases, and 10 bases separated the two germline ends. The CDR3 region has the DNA TGTGCCAGCTCTCGGAGTGACAATGAGCAGTTCTTC. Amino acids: CASSRSDNEQFF. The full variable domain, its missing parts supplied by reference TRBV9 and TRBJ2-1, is DSGVTQTPKHLITATGQRVTLRCSPRSGDLSVYWYQQSLDQGLQFLIQYYNGEERAKGNILERFSAQQFPDLHSELNLSSLELGDSALYFCASSRSDNEQFFGPGTRLTVL.

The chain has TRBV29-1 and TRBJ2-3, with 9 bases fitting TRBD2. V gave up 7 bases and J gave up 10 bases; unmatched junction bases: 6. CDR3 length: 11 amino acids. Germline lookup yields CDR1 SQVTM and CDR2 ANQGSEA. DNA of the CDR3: TGCAGCGCCGGGACTAGCTTGGCGCAGTATTTT. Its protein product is CSAGTSLAQYF.

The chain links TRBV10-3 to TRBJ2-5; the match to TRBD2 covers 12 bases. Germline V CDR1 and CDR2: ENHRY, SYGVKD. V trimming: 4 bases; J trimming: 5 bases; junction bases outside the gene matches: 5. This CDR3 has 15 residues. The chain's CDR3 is CAISASGGAGETQYF. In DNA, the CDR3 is TGTGCCATCAGTGCTAGCGGGGGGGCCGGGGAGACCCAGTACTTC.

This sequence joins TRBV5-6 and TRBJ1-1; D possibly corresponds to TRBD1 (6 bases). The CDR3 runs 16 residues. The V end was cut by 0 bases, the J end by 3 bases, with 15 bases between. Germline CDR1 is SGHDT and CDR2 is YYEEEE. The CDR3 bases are TGTGCCAGCAGCTTGGCGGGGGGCGAGGTGGACACTGAAGCTTTCTTT. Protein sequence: CASSLAGGEVDTEAFF.

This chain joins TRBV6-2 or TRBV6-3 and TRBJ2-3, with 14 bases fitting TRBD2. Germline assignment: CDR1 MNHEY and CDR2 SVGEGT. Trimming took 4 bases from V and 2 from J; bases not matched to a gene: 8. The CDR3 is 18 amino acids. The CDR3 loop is CASSSGLAGDRITDTQYF. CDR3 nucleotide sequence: TGTGCCAGCAGTTCGGGACTAGCGGGGGACCGGATCACAGATACGCAGTATTTT.

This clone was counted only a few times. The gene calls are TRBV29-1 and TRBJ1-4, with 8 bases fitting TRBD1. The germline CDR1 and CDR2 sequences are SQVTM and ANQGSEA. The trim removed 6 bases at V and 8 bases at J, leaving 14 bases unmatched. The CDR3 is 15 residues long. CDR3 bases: TGCAGCGTAGACTCACCGGGACAGGCAGGCGAAAAACTGTTTTTT. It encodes CSVDSPGQAGEKLFF.

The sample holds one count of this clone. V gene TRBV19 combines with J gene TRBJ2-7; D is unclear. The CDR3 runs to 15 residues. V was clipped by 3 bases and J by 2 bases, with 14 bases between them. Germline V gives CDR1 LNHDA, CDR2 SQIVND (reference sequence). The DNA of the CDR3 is TGTGCCAGTAGTATCGGGTCAGGCAGACCCTACGAGCAGTACTTC. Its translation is CASSIGSGRPYEQYF.